These 18 T cell receptor beta chains were all obtained from the same sample, sequenced in a study of T cells in localized non-small cell lung cancer. Generated by immunoSEQ multiplex PCR, the TCRdb table keeps only in-frame clones and is missing some. The repertoire consists of 40,000 to 65,000 clones, with 85% to 90% occurring once and the leading ten covering less than 20%. The sequencing here drew on PBMCs, taken before any cancer treatment. The source of these receptors is a female donor with stage II lung adenocarcinoma.

This clone was counted between two and nine times. The chain uses TRBV27 and TRBJ2-1; D not resolved. CDR3 length: 13 residues. The V end lost 7 bases, the J end lost 8 bases, and 15 bases lay between the germline ends. Germline V gives CDR1 MNHEY, CDR2 SMNVEV (reference sequence). Here the CDR3 reads CASTGRLADEQFF. Written as DNA, the CDR3 is TGTGCCAGCACAGGTCGGTTGGCTGATGAGCAGTTCTTC.

The chain recombines TRBV5-6 with TRBJ1-1; TRBD1 agrees at 7 bases. Germline-derived CDR1 and CDR2 are SGHDT and YYEEEE. This CDR3 region has 13 residues. Trimming took 6 bases from V and 6 from J; bases not matched to a gene: 8. CDR3 sequence: CASTFDRAPEAFF. The CDR3 bases are TGTGCCAGCACCTTTGACAGGGCGCCTGAAGCTTTCTTT.

A note on this clone: Other DNA sequences in this specimen translate into the identical CDR3. The CDR3 reads CASSRPYQPQHF. The CDR3 DNA reads as TGTGCCAGCTCTCGCCCATATCAGCCCCAGCATTTT. The V call is TRBV6-6, the J call TRBJ1-5, with D uncertain. With 8 bases removed from V and 5 bases from J, the gap between germline ends came to 10 bases. Germline loops: CDR1 MNHNY, CDR2 SVGAGI (reference sequence). The CDR3 is made up of 12 amino acids.

The chain joins TRBV9 to TRBJ2-7, with TRBD1 matching 7 bases. CDR3 length: 15 amino acids. V shed 0 bases, J shed 4 bases, and the junction held 7 bases outside the gene matches. CDR1 and CDR2 (germline): SGDLS, YYNGEE. DNA of the CDR3: TGTGCCAGCAGCGTAGAGAGAACAGGGGCGTACGAGCAGTACTTC. This gives the protein CASSVERTGAYEQYF. Drawing the rest from reference TRBV9 and TRBJ2-7, the complete variable domain is DSGVTQTPKHLITATGQRVTLRCSPRSGDLSVYWYQQSLDQGLQFLIQYYNGEERAKGNILERFSAQQFPDLHSELNLSSLELGDSALYFCASSVERTGAYEQYFGPGTRLTVT.

The chain joins TRBV6-4 to TRBJ1-1; TRBD1 is a possible D gene (6 bases). The CDR3 has 15 amino acids. Trimming took 8 bases from V and 1 from J, leaving 17 bases between them. Germline CDR1 reads MRHNA; CDR2 reads SNTAGT. CDR3 amino acids: CASRQGYTGNTEAFF. As DNA, the CDR3 is TGTGCCAGCCGCCAGGGGTACACAGGGAACACTGAAGCTTTCTTT.

V is TRBV9 and J is TRBJ2-5; 10 bases line up with TRBD2. V shed 0 bases and J 7 bases; nucleotides not matched to a gene: 9. CDR1 is SGDLS, CDR2 YYNGEE, per germline. The CDR3 is 16 residues long. In nucleotides, the CDR3 is TGTGCCAGCAGCGTAGATGAGCGGGGGGGCCGAGGGACCCAGTACTTC. The encoded protein is CASSVDERGGRGTQYF.

This clone was recorded once. This chain connects TRBV2 to TRBJ2-1; TRBD2 agrees at 10 bases. The germline gives CDR1 SNHLY, CDR2 FYNNEI. Losses at the gene ends were 6 bases for V and 5 bases for J; bases not matched to a gene: 4. This CDR3 region has 14 residues. The CDR3 spells CASRTAGGNNEQFF. CDR3 DNA sequence: TGTGCCAGCAGAACAGCGGGGGGGAACAATGAGCAGTTCTTC.

The chain carries TRBV29-1 and TRBJ2-7; perhaps D is TRBD1 or TRBD2 (5 bases each). The germline V gene has CDR1 SQVTM and CDR2 ANQGSEA. Deletions cut 4 bases from V and 0 bases from J, with 13 bases between. The CDR3 is 14 amino acids. CDR3 sequence (DNA): TGCAGCGTTGGTGAGGGGTCTTCCTCCTACGAGCAGTACTTC. Its protein product is CSVGEGSSSYEQYF.

The CDR3 DNA sequence: TGTGCCAGCACCGCGGGCGCAGGGAGTTATGGCTACACCTTC. Encoded protein: CASTAGAGSYGYTF. The V gene is TRBV5-4, the J gene TRBJ1-2, with D maybe TRBD1 (5 bases). Trimming pared 6 bases from V and 5 bases from J, leaving 17 bases between. This CDR3 has 14 amino acids. Per the germline V gene, CDR1 is SGHNT and CDR2 is YYREEE (reference sequence).

This chain connects TRBV6-6 to TRBJ2-2, with 12 bases identical to TRBD2. Germline V gene sequence: CDR1 MNHNY, CDR2 SVGAGI (reference sequence). This CDR3 comprises 15 residues. Trimming removed 8 bases from V and 0 bases from J; junction bases left unmatched: 1. CDR3 coding DNA: TGTGCCAGCGGACTAGCGGGGACGAACACCGGGGAGCTGTTTTTT. It translates to CASGLAGTNTGELFF.

A note on this clone: The limits of the CDR3 on the DNA are not certain, so only TCRdb's listed CDR3 is given. The chain is built from TRBV21-1 and TRBJ1-3; the table names TRBD1, a call not compared with the DNA. TRBV21-1 is annotated as a pseudogene. The CDR3 is 15 residues long, counting both termini. CDR3 sequence: CASSVGQGAGNTIYF.

This clone turned up a few times. J is TRBJ1-1 and V is TRBV7-2; a possible D gene is TRBD1 (6 bases). There are 15 residues in the CDR3. Trimming took off 5 bases at V and 1 base at J, with 14 bases between the two ends. In germline, CDR1 is SGHTA, CDR2 FQGNSA. The CDR3: CASSPEGGKNTEAFF. DNA of the CDR3: TGTGCCAGCAGCCCCGAGGGGGGGAAGAACACTGAAGCTTTCTTT.

The count of this clone is one. The chain links TRBV7-8 to TRBJ2-7, with D unclear. Germline CDR1 SGHVS, CDR2 FQNEAQ. The CDR3 consists of 15 residues. V was shortened by 5 bases and J by 0 bases, with 14 bases between the two germline ends. CDR3 in amino acids: CASSPLGRTSYEQYF. The CDR3 nucleotides are TGTGCCAGCAGCCCCCTGGGCAGAACCTCCTACGAGCAGTACTTC.

The J gene is TRBJ2-3, the V gene TRBV10-3, with 8 bases identical to TRBD2. J gave up 6 bases and V 5 bases, and 10 bases lay outside the gene matches. CDR1 and CDR2 (germline): ENHRY, SYGVKD. This CDR3 spans 15 amino acids. CDR3 region: CAISSDGGAPDTQYF. The CDR3 bases are TGTGCCATCAGTTCCGACGGGGGGGCCCCCGATACGCAGTATTTT.

The V gene is TRBV18, the J gene TRBJ2-1, with a weak D call TRBD2 (6 bases). This CDR3 is built from 14 residues. V lost 2 bases to trimming and J lost 7 bases, with 12 bases between them. Germline assignment: CDR1 KGHSH and CDR2 LQKENI. The CDR3, as DNA: TGTGCCAGCTCACCAAGGGCTAGCGTAAATGAGCAGTTCTTC. Protein sequence: CASSPRASVNEQFF.

This sequence joins TRBV9 and TRBJ2-7; no firm D call. Trimming pared 4 bases from V and 2 bases from J, leaving 10 bases between. This CDR3 contains 13 residues. Germline CDR1 reads SGDLS; CDR2 reads YYNGEE. The CDR3 DNA follows: TGTGCCAGCAGCACGACCCCGACCTACGAGCAGTACTTC. The encoded protein is CASSTTPTYEQYF.

This chain joins TRBV25-1 and TRBJ2-1; no clear D. CDR1 and CDR2 (germline): MGHDK, SYGVNS. Trimming cost V 3 bases and J 8 bases, with 14 bases left between them. The length of the CDR3 is 14 residues. CDR3 loop: CASSEVGFRDEQFF. DNA for the CDR3: TGTGCCAGCAGTGAGGTTGGGTTTAGGGATGAGCAGTTCTTC.

The genes are TRBV7-6 and TRBJ1-3, with unresolved D. Germline CDR1 is SGHVS and CDR2 is FNYEAQ. V was trimmed by 3 bases and J by 0 bases, leaving 12 bases between them. This CDR3 has 16 amino acids. CDR3 amino acids: CASSLKADSSGNTIYF. Written as DNA, the CDR3 is TGTGCCAGCAGCTTGAAAGCTGATAGCTCTGGAAACACCATATATTTT. The full variable domain, with the rest looked up from reference TRBV7-6 and TRBJ1-3, is GAGVSQSPRYKVTKRGQDVALRCDPISGHVSLYWYRQALGQGPEFLTYFNYEAQQDKSGLPNDRFSAERPEGSISTLTIQRTEQRDSAMYRCASSLKADSSGNTIYFGEGSWLTVV.